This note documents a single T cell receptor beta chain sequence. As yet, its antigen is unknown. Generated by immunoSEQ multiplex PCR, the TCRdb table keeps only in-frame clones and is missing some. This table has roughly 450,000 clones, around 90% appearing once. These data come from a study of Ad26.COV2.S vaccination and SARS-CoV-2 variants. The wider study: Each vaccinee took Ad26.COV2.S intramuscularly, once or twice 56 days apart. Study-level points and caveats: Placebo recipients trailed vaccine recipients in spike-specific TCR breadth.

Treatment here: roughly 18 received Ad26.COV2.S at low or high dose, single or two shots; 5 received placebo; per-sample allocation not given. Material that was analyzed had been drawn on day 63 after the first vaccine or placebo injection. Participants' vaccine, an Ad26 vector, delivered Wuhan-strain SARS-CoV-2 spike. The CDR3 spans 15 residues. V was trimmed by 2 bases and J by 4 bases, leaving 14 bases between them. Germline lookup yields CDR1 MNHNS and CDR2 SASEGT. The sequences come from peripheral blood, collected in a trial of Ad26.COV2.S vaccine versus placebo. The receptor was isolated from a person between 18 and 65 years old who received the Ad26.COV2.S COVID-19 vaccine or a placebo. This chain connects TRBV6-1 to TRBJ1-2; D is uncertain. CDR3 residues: CASSESRKLRYGYTF. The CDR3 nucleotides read TGTGCCAGCAGTGAATCGCGGAAGTTGCGCTATGGCTACACCTTC.